These 16 T cell receptor beta chains originate from one sample sequenced in a study of T cells in women clearing cervical HPV infection. This table comes from immunoSEQ multiplex PCR, and its TCRdb copy is limited to in-frame clones, with some not included. The listing records 15,000 to 20,000 clones. Sequenced material: blood buffy coat. These receptors originate from a woman aged 18 to 75 with a cervical HPV16 infection that either progressed to CIN3+ or cleared (not recorded which).

As to this clone: The CDR3 is cut off 3 residues early in the read; its end comes from the germline J gene. The rearrangement joins TRBV20-1 to TRBJ2-3; TRBD2 agrees at 7 bases. Germline V CDR1 and CDR2: DFQATT, SNEGSKA (reference sequence). With V trimmed by 5 bases and J by 2 bases, 7 bases remained unmatched. The CDR3 covers 14 residues. CDR3 bases read: TGCAGTGCTCTTAGCGGGTACCTCACAGATACG. It yields the protein CSALSGYLTDT. The full-length CDR3 reads as CSALSGYLTDTQYF.

The DNA read from the CDR3 is TGTGCCAGCAGCCCGACAGGGAGCAATCAGCCC. Its translation is CASSPTGSNQP. The complete CDR3 protein is CASSPTGSNQPQHF. V usage is TRBV2 and J usage is TRBJ1-5; TRBD1 matches at 7 bases. The DNA ends 3 residues before the CDR3 does, and the rest of the CDR3 is filled in from the germline J gene. The germline gives CDR1 SNHLY, CDR2 FYNNEI. This CDR3 is 14 amino acids long. V dropped 6 bases and J dropped 1; count of bases not matched to a gene: 3.

As for this clone: The read falls 3 residues short of the CDR3 end, and the missing part is taken from the germline J gene. J is TRBJ1-1 and V is TRBV20-1, with D uncertain. Trimming left V 2 bases short and J 0 bases short, with 4 bases between. The CDR3 is 12 amino acids. From germline, CDR1 is DFQATT and CDR2 SNEGSKA (reference sequence). CDR3 in amino acids: CSARPMNTEAFF. CDR3 DNA, as far as it was read: TGCAGTGCTAGACCAATGAACACTGAA.

Comments on this clone: The CDR3 end falls 3 residues outside the read, so it is completed with the germline J gene. The chain has TRBV20-1 and TRBJ2-3; 10 positions agree with TRBD2. CDR3 length: 13 residues. V dropped 4 bases and J dropped 6; count of bases not matched to a gene: 4. Per the germline V gene, CDR1 is DFQATT and CDR2 is SNEGSKA (reference sequence). The sequenced CDR3 bases are TGCAGTGCTACTAGCGGGGGAGGGGATACG. This gives the protein CSATSGGGDT. The whole CDR3 region reads CSATSGGGDTQYF.

Of note for this clone: The DNA ends 3 residues before the CDR3 does, and the rest of the CDR3 is filled in from the germline J gene. The chain carries TRBV18 and TRBJ2-3; 15 bases map to TRBD2. V shed 5 bases, J shed 7 bases, and the junction held 13 bases outside the gene matches. This CDR3 has 18 amino acids. Per the germline V gene, CDR1 is KGHSH and CDR2 is LQKENI. CDR3 region: CASSSGTSGRTLSYTQYF. The part of the CDR3 DNA that was read is TGTGCCAGCTCATCAGGGACTAGCGGGAGGACGCTATCTTATACG.

As to this clone: The read gets to within 3 residues of the CDR3 end, and the germline J gene fills in the rest. The chain employs TRBV19 and TRBJ2-4; a possible D gene is TRBD2 (6 bases). The ends were cut back, 5 bases at V and 0 bases at J, with 8 bases in the middle. The CDR3 length is 14 residues. The germline CDR1 and CDR2 sequences are LNHDA and SQIVND (reference sequence). The sequenced part of the CDR3 DNA is TGTGCCAGTAGTTCGGGGGTAGCCAAAAACATT. Translating it yields CASSSGVAKNI. The whole CDR3 protein is CASSSGVAKNIQYF.

The CDR3 sequence: CSHTGTGSEQYF. The DNA read from the CDR3 is TGCAGCCATACCGGGACAGGTAGCGAG. The chain links TRBV29-1 to TRBJ2-7, with 8 positions matching TRBD1. Read data end 3 residues before the CDR3 end; the end is taken from the germline J gene. The germline CDR1 and CDR2 sequences are SQVTM and ANQGSEA. The CDR3 covers 12 residues. V shed 8 bases, J shed 6 bases, and the junction held 9 bases outside the gene matches.

CDR3 in amino acids: CASSHSYRGNEQFF. The sequenced CDR3 bases are TGTGCCAGTAGTCACAGCTACCGGGGCAATGAG. This chain uses TRBV19 with TRBJ2-1; D perhaps matches TRBD2 (5 bases). Read data end 3 residues before the CDR3 end; the end is taken from the germline J gene. The germline V and J ends were trimmed by 5 bases and 6 bases, with 14 bases remaining between them. Germline V gives CDR1 LNHDA, CDR2 SQIVND (reference sequence). The CDR3 consists of 14 residues.

With respect to this clone: The observed sequence ends 3 residues before the CDR3 terminus, with the missing tail filled in from the germline J gene. The J gene is TRBJ2-1, the V gene TRBV20-1, with 8 nucleotides matching TRBD2. From germline, CDR1 is DFQATT and CDR2 SNEGSKA (reference sequence). V was pared by 3 bases and J by 1 base, with 5 bases of the junction left unmatched. The CDR3 runs 15 residues. The CDR3 bases that were read are TGCAGTGCTAGGTACAGCGGGAGATCCTACAATGAG. It is translated as CSARYSGRSYNE. The whole CDR3 sequence reads CSARYSGRSYNEQFF.

As to this clone: The read gets to within 3 residues of the CDR3 end, and the germline J gene fills in the rest. V gene TRBV7-2 combines with J gene TRBJ1-2; maybe TRBD1 (6 bases). Germline V gene data show CDR1 as SGHTA and CDR2 as FQGNSA. This CDR3 contains 15 residues. V was trimmed by 4 bases and J by 7 bases, leaving 19 bases between them. CDR3 in amino acids: CASSSYLFTGRGYTF. CDR3 bases read: TGTGCCAGCAGCTCTTACCTCTTTACAGGGCGTGGC.

Comments on this clone: The CDR3 end is not reached by the read, which stops 3 residues before it; the germline J gene fills it in. The chain combines TRBV2 with TRBJ2-1; D might be TRBD2 (6 bases). With 2 bases removed from V and 8 bases from J, the gap between germline ends came to 16 bases. Germline assignment: CDR1 SNHLY and CDR2 FYNNEI. This CDR3 region has 15 residues. This CDR3 reads CASSERLGGMDEQFF. The sequenced part of the CDR3 DNA is TGTGCCAGCAGTGAAAGATTAGGCGGGATGGATGAG.

On this clone: The read comes to an end 3 residues before the CDR3 does, leaving the germline J gene to fill in the end. Other DNA variants within this sample encode the same CDR3. The J gene is TRBJ1-1, the V gene TRBV19; D is unresolved. The germline gives CDR1 LNHDA, CDR2 SQIVND (reference sequence). V was cut by 5 bases and J by 2 bases, with 3 bases left in between. This CDR3 comprises 11 residues. The sequenced part of the CDR3 DNA is TGTGCCAGTAGTTTAAACACTGAA. Translation: CASSLNTE. The entire CDR3 reads CASSLNTEAFF.

As for this clone: The CDR3 is cut off 3 residues early in the read; its end comes from the germline J gene. The chain has TRBV9 and TRBJ2-1; 10 bases agree with TRBD2. The length of the CDR3 is 18 residues. In germline, CDR1 is SGDLS, CDR2 YYNGEE. The V gene end was trimmed by 0 bases and the J gene end by 9 bases; junction bases not matched to a gene: 15. The CDR3 loop reads CASSVVGGGLAGASEQFF. The CDR3 bases that were read are TGTGCCAGCAGCGTAGTAGGCGGGGGCCTAGCGGGGGCCAGTGAG.

As to this clone: Coverage ceases 3 residues before the CDR3 finishes, and the germline J gene fills in the end. The V and J genes are TRBV29-1 and TRBJ2-7; 11 nucleotides align to TRBD1. The CDR3 spans 13 residues. V gave up 7 bases and J gave up 6 bases; unmatched junction bases: 8. Germline V gene sequence: CDR1 SQVTM, CDR2 ANQGSEA. The DNA read from the CDR3 is TGCAGCGGCGGCACCGGGACAGGGGGCGAG. The encoded protein is CSGGTGTGGE. The entire CDR3 is CSGGTGTGGEQYF.

For this clone: The CDR3 goes on 3 residues after the read ends, and that part is filled in from the germline J gene. The chain carries TRBV9 and TRBJ2-3; TRBD2 aligns across 9 bases. V dropped 0 bases and J dropped 5; count of bases not matched to a gene: 10. Germline V gene data show CDR1 as SGDLS and CDR2 as YYNGEE. CDR3 length equals 17 residues. CDR3 in amino acids: CASSVGEAGGPVDTQYF. The part of the CDR3 DNA that was read is TGTGCCAGCAGCGTAGGAGAGGCGGGAGGGCCGGTAGATACG.

As regards this clone: The read stops 3 residues short of the end of the CDR3; the missing end is completed from the germline J gene. The chain is built from TRBV12-5 and TRBJ2-5, with TRBD1 as a possible D gene (5 bases). The CDR3 consists of 12 residues. From germline, CDR1 is LGHNT and CDR2 FRNRAP. V lost 2 bases and J 4 bases, leaving 5 bases between the germline ends. The CDR3 reads CASGLRGETQYF. The CDR3 bases that were read are TGTGCTAGTGGTTTGAGGGGAGAGACC. The full variable domain, in which reference TRBV12-5 and TRBJ2-5 provide the parts outside the CDR3, is DARVTQTPRHKVTEMGQEVTMRCQPILGHNTVFWYRQTMMQGLELLAYFRNRAPLDDSGMPKDRFSAEMPDATLATLKIQPSEPRDSAVYFCASGLRGETQYFGPGTRLLVL.